This TCR beta chain was sequenced in a study of T cells in Graves' hyperthyroidism and ophthalmopathy. Overall study context: Peripheral blood samples were taken at initial diagnosis, prior to any treatment. Findings and limits, study-wide: Through a model of 13 V-J features, ophthalmopathy was separated from stable hyperthyroidism. Ophthalmopathy, which appeared later, was predicted by the model a median roughly 6.4 months before onset.

The CDR3 covers 16 residues. V lost 3 bases and J lost 4; bases outside the gene matches: 9. From germline, CDR1 is MGHRA and CDR2 YSYEKL. As for this clonotype: As yet, its antigen is unknown.

It was RNA transcripts that yielded the amplified TCR beta CDR3 regions. RT-PCR in the first round (using the HTBI primer set) targeted the TCR CDR3. TCRdb independently ran MiXCR on the multiplex PCR reads; one entry per CDR3 protein. This table has some 250,000 distinct CDR3 sequences, 14% to 15% appearing once. Researchers barred patients who had uncontrolled infection, other autoimmune disease, pregnancy or lactation. The rearrangement joins TRBV4-1 to TRBJ1-2; 9 nucleotides align to TRBD1. The sequenced sample consisted of blood. This TCR was sampled from a woman aged 40 to 55 with Graves' hyperthyroidism that later progressed to Graves' ophthalmopathy. The CDR3 here is CASSQVATGGSYGYTF. In DNA form, the CDR3 reads TGCGCCAGCAGCCAGGTGGCCACAGGGGGCAGCTATGGCTACACCTTC.